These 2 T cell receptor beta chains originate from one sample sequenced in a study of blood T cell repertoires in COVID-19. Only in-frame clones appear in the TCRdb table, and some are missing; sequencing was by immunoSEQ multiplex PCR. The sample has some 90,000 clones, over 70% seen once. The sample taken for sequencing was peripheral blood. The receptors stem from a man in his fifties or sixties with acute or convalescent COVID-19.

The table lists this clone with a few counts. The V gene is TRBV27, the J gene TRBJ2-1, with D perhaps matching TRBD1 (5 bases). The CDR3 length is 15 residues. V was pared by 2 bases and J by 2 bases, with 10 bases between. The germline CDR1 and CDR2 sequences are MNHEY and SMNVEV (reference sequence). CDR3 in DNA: TGTGCCAGCAGTTTAACCAGGGAACCCTACAATGAGCAGTTCTTC. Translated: CASSLTREPYNEQFF.

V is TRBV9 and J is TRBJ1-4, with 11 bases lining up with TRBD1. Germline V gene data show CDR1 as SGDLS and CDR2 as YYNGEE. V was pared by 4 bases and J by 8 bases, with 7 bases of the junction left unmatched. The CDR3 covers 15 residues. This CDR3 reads CASSLRTGGNEKLFF. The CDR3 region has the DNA TGTGCCAGCAGCCTCCGGACAGGGGGCAACGAAAAACTGTTTTTT.